This TCR beta chain originates from a study of T cell changes during pregnancy in multiple sclerosis. The CDR3 consists of 15 residues. Germline-derived CDR1 and CDR2 are LNHDA and SQIVND (reference sequence). Trimming took off 6 bases at V and 7 bases at J, with 16 bases between the two ends. Clones were sequenced by immunoSEQ multiplex PCR, and TCRdb holds only the in-frame ones, with some missing. The data show 20,000 to 30,000 clones, 70% to 90% seen once. The sample holds a few counts of this clone. The J gene is TRBJ1-6, the V gene TRBV19, with unresolved D. Sequencing used CD4+ T cells from peripheral blood mononuclear cells, obtained in the second trimester of pregnancy. This TCR was sampled from a female donor in good health, enrolled as a control in a pregnancy study. CDR3 coding DNA: TGTGCCAGTAGGAAAACCTGGGCCTCCAATTCACCCCTCCACTTT. Translation gives CASRKTWASNSPLHF.